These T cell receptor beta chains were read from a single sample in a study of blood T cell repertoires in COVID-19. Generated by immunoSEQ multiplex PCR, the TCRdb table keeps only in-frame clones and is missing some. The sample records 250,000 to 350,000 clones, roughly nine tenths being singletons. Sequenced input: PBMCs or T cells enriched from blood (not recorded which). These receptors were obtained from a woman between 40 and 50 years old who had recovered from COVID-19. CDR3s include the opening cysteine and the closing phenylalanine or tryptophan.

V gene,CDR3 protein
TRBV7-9,CASSTGGVRIGSEQYF
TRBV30,CAWSPGGGETQYF
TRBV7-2,CASSTNTGELFF
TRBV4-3,CASSQVGAGEGGEQYF
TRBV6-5,CASRPLGGEQFF
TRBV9,CASSPGTSGYEQYF
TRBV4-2,CASSQVRGTSSYNEQFF
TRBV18,CASSPQANEKLFF
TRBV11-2,CASSLASWSTTKNIQYF
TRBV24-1,CATRAAGGSDEQYF
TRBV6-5,CASRDRAYTDTQYF
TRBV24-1,CATSIPTYEQYF
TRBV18,CASSPGTGPYEQYF
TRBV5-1,CASRATGQFNEQFF
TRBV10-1,CASSRQLYNSPLHF
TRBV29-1,CSVEGLAGGRDTQYF
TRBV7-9,CASSLQTGGIGELFF